The T cell receptor beta chain described here comes from a study of shared clonotypes between healthy human individuals. Sequencing used immunoSEQ multiplex PCR; TCRdb keeps in-frame clones, though not all of them. The sample contains about 1.5 million clones, 98% of which appear only once. Trimming pared 3 bases from V and 11 bases from J, leaving 11 bases between. There are 12 residues in the CDR3. CDR1 MDHEN and CDR2 SYDVKM come from the germline V gene. The sequence came from a man younger than 45 in good health. The sample was naive CD4+ T cells sorted from blood. The subset denotes: CD45RA+ positively selected. The V call is TRBV28, the J call TRBJ1-5; the D gene is possibly TRBD1 (5 bases). The chain's CDR3 is CASSFRGRTQHF. The CDR3 nucleotides are TGTGCCAGCAGTTTTCGGGGGAGGACCCAGCATTTT.